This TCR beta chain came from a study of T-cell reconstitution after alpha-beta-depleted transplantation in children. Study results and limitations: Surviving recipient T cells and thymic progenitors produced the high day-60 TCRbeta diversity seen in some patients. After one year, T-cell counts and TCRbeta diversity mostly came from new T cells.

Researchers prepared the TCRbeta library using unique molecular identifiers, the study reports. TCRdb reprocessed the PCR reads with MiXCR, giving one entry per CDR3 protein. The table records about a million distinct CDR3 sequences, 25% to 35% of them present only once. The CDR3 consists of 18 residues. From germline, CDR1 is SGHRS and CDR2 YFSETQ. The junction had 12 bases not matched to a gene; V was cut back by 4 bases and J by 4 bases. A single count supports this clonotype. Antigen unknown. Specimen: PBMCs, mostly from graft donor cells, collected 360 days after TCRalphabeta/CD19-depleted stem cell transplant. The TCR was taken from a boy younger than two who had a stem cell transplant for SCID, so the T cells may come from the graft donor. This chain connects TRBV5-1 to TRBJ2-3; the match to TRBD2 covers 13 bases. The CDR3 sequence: CASSRGTGLAGSPDTQYF. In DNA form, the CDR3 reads TGCGCCAGCAGCCGGGGCACGGGACTAGCGGGGTCCCCAGATACGCAGTATTTT.